The clone carrying this T cell receptor (beta chain) came up a few times. Trimming took off 5 bases at V and 7 bases at J, with 11 bases between the two ends. CDR3 length: 13 amino acids. Sequenced by immunoSEQ multiplex PCR; TCRdb stores in-frame clones only, minus some. The table has 120,000 or so clones, about nine tenths seen once. This sample was taken from a study of control samples from healthy donors and cancer patients. The rearrangement uses TRBV12-3 or TRBV12-4 and TRBJ1-4; D may be TRBD1 (5 bases). This TCR came from a man between 35 and 55 years old in good health. Sequencing was carried out using blood. The CDR3 here is CASSGRQGEKLFF. CDR3 nucleotides: TGTGCCAGCAGTGGACGCCAGGGTGAAAAACTGTTTTTT.